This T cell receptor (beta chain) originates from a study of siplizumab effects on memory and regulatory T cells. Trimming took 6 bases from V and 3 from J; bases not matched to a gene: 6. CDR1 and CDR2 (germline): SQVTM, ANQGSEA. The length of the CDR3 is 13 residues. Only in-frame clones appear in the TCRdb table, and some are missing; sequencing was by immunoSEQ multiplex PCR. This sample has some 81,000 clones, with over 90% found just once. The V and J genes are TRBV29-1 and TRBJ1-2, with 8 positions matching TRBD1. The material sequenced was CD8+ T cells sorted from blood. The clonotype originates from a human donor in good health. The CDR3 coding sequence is TGCAGCGTATTAGGACAGGGTGACTATGGCTACACCTTC. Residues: CSVLGQGDYGYTF. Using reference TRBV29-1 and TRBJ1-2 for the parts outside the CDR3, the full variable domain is SAVISQKPSRDICQRGTSLTIQCQVDSQVTMMFWYRQQPGQSLTLIATANQGSEATYESGFVIDKFPISRPNLTFSTLTVSNMSPEDSSIYLCSVLGQGDYGYTFGSGTRLTVV.